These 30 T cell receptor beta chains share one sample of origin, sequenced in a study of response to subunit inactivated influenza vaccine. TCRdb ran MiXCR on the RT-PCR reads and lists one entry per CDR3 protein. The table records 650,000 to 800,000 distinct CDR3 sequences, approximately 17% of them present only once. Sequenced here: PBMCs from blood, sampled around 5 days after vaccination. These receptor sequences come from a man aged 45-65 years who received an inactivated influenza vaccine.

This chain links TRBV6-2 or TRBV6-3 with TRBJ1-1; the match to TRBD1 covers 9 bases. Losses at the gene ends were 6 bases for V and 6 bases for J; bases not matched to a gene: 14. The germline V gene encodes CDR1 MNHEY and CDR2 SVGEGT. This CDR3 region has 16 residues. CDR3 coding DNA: TGTGCCAGCAGGCTCATCGGACAGGGGAGGGCGGCTGAAGCTTTCTTT. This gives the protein CASRLIGQGRAAEAFF.

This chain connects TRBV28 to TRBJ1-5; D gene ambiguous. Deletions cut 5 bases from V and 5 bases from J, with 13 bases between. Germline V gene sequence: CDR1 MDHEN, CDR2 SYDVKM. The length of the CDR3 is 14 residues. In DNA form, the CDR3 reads TGTGCCAGCAGTACCCTGCGAGGGCATCAGCCCCAGCATTTT. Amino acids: CASSTLRGHQPQHF.

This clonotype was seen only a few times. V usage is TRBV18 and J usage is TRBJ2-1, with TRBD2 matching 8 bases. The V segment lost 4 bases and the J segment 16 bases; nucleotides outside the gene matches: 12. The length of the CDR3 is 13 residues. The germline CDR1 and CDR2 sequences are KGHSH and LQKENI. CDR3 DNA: TGTGCCAGCTCACAGAACCGGGAGGGCCTGTCATTCTTC. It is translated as CASSQNREGLSFF.

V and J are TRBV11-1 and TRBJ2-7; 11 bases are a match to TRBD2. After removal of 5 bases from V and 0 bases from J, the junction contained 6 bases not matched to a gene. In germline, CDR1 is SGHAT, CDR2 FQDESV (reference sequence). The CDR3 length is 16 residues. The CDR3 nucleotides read TGTGCCAGCAGCCCGACTAGCGGGGTTGGCTCCTACGAGCAGTACTTC. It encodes CASSPTSGVGSYEQYF.

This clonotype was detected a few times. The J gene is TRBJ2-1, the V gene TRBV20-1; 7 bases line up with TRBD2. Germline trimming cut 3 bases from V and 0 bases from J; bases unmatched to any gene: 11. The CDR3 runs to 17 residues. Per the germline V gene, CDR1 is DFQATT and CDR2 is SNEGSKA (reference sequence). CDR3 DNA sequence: TGCAGTGCTAGGGCGCTATCTAGCGGCAGCTCCTACAATGAGCAGTTCTTC. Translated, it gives CSARALSSGSSYNEQFF.

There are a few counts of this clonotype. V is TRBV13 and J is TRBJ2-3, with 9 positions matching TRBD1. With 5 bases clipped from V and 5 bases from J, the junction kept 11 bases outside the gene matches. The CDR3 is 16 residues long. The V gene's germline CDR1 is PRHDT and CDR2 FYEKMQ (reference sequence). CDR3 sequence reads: CASSAPGQGLEDTQYF. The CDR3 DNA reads TGTGCCAGCAGCGCTCCGGGACAGGGATTGGAAGATACGCAGTATTTT.

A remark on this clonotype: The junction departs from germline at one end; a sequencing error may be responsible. The CDR3 DNA reads TGCACCAGCAGTTCTGGGGACAGGGGCTCCCAAGAGACCCAGTACTTC. As protein: CTSSSGDRGSQETQYF. The V and J genes are TRBV27 and TRBJ2-5; 10 bases fit TRBD1. Germline V gene lookup returns CDR1 MNHEY and CDR2 SMNVEV (reference sequence). This CDR3 contains 16 residues.

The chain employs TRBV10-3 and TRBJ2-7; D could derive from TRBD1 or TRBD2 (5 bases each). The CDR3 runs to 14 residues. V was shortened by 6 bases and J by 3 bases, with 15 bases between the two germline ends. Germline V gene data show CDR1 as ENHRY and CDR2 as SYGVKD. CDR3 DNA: TGTGCCATCAGCCCCGGGGACGGACTCTACGAGCAGTACTTC. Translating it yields CAISPGDGLYEQYF.

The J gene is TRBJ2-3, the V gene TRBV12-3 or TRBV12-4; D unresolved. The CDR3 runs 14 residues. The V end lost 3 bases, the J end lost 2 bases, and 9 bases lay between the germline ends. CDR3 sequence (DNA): TGTGCCAGCAGTTTTGGCGCGGTCACAGATACGCAGTATTTT. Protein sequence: CASSFGAVTDTQYF.

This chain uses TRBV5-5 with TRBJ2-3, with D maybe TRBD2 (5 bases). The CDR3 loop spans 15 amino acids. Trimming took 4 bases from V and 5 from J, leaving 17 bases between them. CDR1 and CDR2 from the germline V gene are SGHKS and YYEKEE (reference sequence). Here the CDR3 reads CASSPGEARGDTQYF. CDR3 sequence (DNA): TGTGCCAGCAGCCCCGGAGAAGCCCGGGGAGATACGCAGTATTTT.

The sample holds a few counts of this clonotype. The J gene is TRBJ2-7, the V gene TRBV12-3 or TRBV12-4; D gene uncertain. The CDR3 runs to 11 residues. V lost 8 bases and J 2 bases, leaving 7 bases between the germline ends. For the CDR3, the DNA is TGTGCCAGCGGAAAAACCTACGAGCAGTACTTC. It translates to CASGKTYEQYF.

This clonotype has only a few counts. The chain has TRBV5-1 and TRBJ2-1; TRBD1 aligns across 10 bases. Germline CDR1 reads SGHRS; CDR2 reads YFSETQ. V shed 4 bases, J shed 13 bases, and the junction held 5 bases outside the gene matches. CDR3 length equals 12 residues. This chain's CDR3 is CASSPGTGVQFF. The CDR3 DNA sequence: TGCGCCAGCAGCCCCGGGACAGGGGTTCAGTTCTTC.

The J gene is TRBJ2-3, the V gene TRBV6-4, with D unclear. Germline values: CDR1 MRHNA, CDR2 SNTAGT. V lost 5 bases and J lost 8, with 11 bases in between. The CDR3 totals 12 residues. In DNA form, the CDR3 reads TGTGCCAGCAGTCCATGGGGTGGTACGCAGTATTTT. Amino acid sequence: CASSPWGGTQYF.

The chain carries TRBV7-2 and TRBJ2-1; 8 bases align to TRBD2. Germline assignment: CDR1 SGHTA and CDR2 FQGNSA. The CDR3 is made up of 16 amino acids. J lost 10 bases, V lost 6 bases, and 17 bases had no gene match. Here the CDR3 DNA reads TGTGCCAGCAGTCTCGCGGGGGGCGCGGGGCGGAGGGAGCAGTTCTTC. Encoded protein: CASSLAGGAGRREQFF. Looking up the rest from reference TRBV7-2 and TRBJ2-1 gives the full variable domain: GAGVSQSPSNKVTEKGKDVELRCDPISGHTALYWYRQSLGQGLEFLIYFQGNSAPDKSGLPSDRFSAERTGGSVSTLTIQRTQQEDSAVYLCASSLAGGAGRREQFFGPGTRLTVL.

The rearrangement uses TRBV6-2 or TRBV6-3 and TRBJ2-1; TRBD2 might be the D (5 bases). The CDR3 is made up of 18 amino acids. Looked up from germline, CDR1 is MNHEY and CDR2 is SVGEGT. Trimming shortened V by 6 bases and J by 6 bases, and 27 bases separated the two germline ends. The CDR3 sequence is CASSTMWRSGPAGNEQFF. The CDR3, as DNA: TGTGCCAGCAGCACTATGTGGCGGTCCGGGCCGGCGGGCAATGAGCAGTTCTTC.

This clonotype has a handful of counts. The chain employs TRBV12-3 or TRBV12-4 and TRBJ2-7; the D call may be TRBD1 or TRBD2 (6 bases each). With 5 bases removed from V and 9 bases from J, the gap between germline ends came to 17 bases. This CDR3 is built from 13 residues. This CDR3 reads CASSPSGGRGQYF. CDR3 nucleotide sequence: TGTGCCAGCAGTCCGTCTGGGGGGCGTGGGCAGTACTTC.

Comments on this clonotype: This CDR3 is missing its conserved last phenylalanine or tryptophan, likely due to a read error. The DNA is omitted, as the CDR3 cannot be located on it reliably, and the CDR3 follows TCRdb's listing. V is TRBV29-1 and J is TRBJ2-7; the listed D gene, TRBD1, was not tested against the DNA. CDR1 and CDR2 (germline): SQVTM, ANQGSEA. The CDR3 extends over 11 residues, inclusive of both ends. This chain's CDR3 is CSVEPPPGTAS.

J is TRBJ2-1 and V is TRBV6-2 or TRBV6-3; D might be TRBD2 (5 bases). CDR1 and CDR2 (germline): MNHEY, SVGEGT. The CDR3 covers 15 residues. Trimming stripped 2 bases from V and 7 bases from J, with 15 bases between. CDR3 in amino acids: CASSYLVRGLNEQFF. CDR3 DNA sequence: TGTGCCAGCAGTTACCTAGTCCGGGGATTGAATGAGCAGTTCTTC.

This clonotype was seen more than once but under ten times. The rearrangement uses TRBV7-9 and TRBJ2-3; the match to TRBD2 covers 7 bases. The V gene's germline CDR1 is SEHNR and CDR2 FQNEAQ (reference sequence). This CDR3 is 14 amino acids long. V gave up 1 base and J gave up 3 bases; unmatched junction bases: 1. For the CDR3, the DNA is TGTGCCAGCAGCTTAGTGCGGGAGACAGATACGCAGTATTTT. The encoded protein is CASSLVRETDTQYF.

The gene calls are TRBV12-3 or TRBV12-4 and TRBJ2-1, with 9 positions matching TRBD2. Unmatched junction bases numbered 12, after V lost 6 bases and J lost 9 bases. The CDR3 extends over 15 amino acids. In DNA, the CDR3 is TGTGCCAGCAGCCGTGATGGCGGGAGGGCTGGTGAGCAGTTCTTC. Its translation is CASSRDGGRAGEQFF.

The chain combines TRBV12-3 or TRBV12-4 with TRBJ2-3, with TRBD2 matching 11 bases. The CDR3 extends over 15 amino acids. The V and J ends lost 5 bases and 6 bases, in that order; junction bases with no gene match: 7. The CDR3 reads CASSATSGEADTQYF. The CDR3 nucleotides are TGTGCCAGCAGTGCGACTAGCGGGGAGGCGGATACGCAGTATTTT.

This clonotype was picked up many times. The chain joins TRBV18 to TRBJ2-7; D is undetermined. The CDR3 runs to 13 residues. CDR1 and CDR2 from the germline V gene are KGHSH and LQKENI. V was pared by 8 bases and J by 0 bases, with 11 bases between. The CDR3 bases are TGTGCCAGCAGCCCCCCCAGCTCCTACGAGCAGTACTTC. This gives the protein CASSPPSSYEQYF.

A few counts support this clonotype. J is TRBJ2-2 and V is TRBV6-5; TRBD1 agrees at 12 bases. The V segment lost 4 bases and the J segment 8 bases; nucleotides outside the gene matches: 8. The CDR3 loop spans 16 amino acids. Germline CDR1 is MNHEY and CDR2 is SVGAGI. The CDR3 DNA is TGTGCCAGCAGTTCCCCGGGACAGGGGGCTTCGGGGGAGCTGTTTTTT. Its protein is CASSSPGQGASGELFF.

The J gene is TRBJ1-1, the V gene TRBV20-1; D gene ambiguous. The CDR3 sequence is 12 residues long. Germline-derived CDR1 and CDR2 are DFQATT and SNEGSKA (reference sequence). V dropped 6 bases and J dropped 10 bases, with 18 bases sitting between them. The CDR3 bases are TGCAGTGCCCTAGGCGGGTATTGGGCAGCTTTCTTT. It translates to CSALGGYWAAFF.

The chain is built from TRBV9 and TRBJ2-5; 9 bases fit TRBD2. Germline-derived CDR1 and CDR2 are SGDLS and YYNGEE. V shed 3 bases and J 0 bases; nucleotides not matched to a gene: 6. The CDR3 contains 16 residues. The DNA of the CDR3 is TGTGCCAGCAGCGAGGGGGCGGGAGGGTACCAAGAGACCCAGTACTTC. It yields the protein CASSEGAGGYQETQYF.

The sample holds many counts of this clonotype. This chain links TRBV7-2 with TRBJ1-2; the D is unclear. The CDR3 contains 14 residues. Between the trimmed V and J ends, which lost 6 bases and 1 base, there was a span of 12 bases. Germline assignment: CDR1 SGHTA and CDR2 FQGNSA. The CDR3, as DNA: TGTGCCAGCAGGTACCCCCCAGTTAACTATGGCTACACCTTC. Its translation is CASRYPPVNYGYTF.

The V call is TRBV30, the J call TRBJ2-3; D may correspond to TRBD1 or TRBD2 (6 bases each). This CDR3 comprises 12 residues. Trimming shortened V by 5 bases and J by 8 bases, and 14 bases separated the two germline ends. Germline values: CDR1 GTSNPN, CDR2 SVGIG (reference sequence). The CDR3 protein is CAWGEQGGTQYF. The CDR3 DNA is TGTGCCTGGGGGGAACAGGGAGGTACGCAGTATTTT.

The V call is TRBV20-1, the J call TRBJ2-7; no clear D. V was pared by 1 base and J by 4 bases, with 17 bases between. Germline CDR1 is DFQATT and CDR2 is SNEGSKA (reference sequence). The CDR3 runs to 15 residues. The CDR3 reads CSARGLESLPYEQYF. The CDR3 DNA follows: TGCAGTGCTAGAGGTCTAGAATCGTTGCCATACGAGCAGTACTTC.

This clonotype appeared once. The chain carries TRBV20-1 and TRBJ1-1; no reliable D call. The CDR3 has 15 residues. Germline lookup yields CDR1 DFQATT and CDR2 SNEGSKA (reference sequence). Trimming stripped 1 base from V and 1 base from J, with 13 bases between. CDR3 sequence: CSARGLGRTNTEAFF. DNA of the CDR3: TGCAGTGCTAGAGGTCTTGGCAGAACGAACACTGAAGCTTTCTTT.

The CDR3: CSARPPGQQNTEAFF. The CDR3 region has the DNA TGCAGTGCTAGACCCCCGGGGCAGCAGAACACTGAAGCTTTCTTT. This rearrangement joins TRBV20-1 to TRBJ1-1, with D possibly TRBD1 on 5 matching bases. This CDR3 spans 15 amino acids. Trimming took off 2 bases at V and 1 base at J, with 14 bases between the two ends. CDR1 is DFQATT and CDR2 is SNEGSKA in the germline V gene (reference sequence).